One sample yielded the 29 T cell receptor beta chains listed below, sequenced in a study of cytomegalovirus exposure and HLA in healthy donors. The PCR made use of 60 Vbeta and 13 Jbeta primers. Profiled with immunoSEQ multiplex PCR; TCRdb holds only in-frame clones, not every one. The sample lists 150,000 to 200,000 clones, roughly nine tenths occurring once. Specimen: PBMCs. Receptors were obtained from a boy aged 2-9 years in good health and CMV-seronegative.

The genes are TRBV5-1 and TRBJ1-1; maybe TRBD1 (6 bases). Germline-derived CDR1 and CDR2 are SGHRS and YFSETQ. V was pared by 0 bases and J by 9 bases, with 12 bases between. The CDR3 has 13 residues. DNA for the CDR3: TGCGCCAGCAGCTTGGTAACACAGGGAAAAGCTTTCTTT. Its translation is CASSLVTQGKAFF.

V gene TRBV28 combines with J gene TRBJ1-2, with D possibly matching TRBD1 (6 bases). Trimming left V 2 bases short and J 6 bases short, with 13 bases between. CDR1 and CDR2 (germline): MDHEN, SYDVKM. CDR3 length: 14 residues. The chain's CDR3 is CASSLVGAAHGYTF. The CDR3 region has the DNA TGTGCCAGCAGTTTAGTGGGGGCGGCACATGGCTACACCTTC.

V gene TRBV11-3 combines with J gene TRBJ2-7, with D perhaps matching TRBD2 (5 bases). CDR1 SGHNT and CDR2 YENEEA come from the germline V gene. Trimming pared 4 bases from V and 5 bases from J, leaving 9 bases between. The CDR3 has 12 residues. The DNA for the CDR3 is TGTGCCAGCAGCTCGACCGGGGACGAGCAGTACTTC. Translated: CASSSTGDEQYF.

This clone was seen a single time. The V and J genes are TRBV19 and TRBJ1-5, with a weak D call TRBD1 (6 bases). V lost 9 bases and J lost 3, with 15 bases in between. The CDR3 extends over 14 amino acids. Germline values: CDR1 LNHDA, CDR2 SQIVND (reference sequence). The CDR3 region has the DNA TGTGCCAGCAAGGTGGGGGCCCCCAATCAGCCCCAGCATTTT. This gives the protein CASKVGAPNQPQHF.

The chain recombines TRBV7-9 with TRBJ2-1; 10 bases map to TRBD1. V lost 4 bases, J lost 10 bases, and 22 bases stayed unmatched. Germline V gene lookup returns CDR1 SEHNR and CDR2 FQNEAQ (reference sequence). The CDR3 loop spans 19 amino acids. The CDR3, as DNA: TGTGCCAGCAGCTATCCGGGACAGGGGACTGGGCTCTTGAGAGGGGAGCAGTTCTTC. The encoded protein is CASSYPGQGTGLLRGEQFF.

This chain connects TRBV9 to TRBJ2-2, with D tentatively TRBD2 (5 bases). V was clipped by 1 base and J by 7 bases, with 8 bases between them. The germline V gene encodes CDR1 SGDLS and CDR2 YYNGEE. The CDR3 spans 13 residues. For the CDR3, the DNA is TGTGCCAGCAGCGTAACGAGGGACGGGGAGCTGTTTTTT. This encodes CASSVTRDGELFF.

The V and J genes are TRBV5-6 and TRBJ1-1; 8 bases match TRBD1. The CDR3 runs 13 residues. V shed 5 bases, J shed 6 bases, and the junction held 6 bases outside the gene matches. Looked up from germline, CDR1 is SGHDT and CDR2 is YYEEEE. The chain's CDR3 is CASSRTGISEAFF. CDR3 DNA: TGTGCCAGCAGTAGGACAGGGATCTCTGAAGCTTTCTTT. Looking up the rest from reference TRBV5-6 and TRBJ1-1 gives the full variable domain: DAGVTQSPTHLIKTRGQQVTLRCSPKSGHDTVSWYQQALGQGPQFIFQYYEEEERQRGNFPDRFSGHQFPNYSSELNVNALLLGDSALYLCASSRTGISEAFFGQGTRLTVV.

The V and J genes are TRBV27 and TRBJ2-3; D is undetermined. V lost 6 bases and J 2 bases, leaving 12 bases between the germline ends. Looked up from germline, CDR1 is MNHEY and CDR2 is SMNVEV (reference sequence). The CDR3 is 14 amino acids. CDR3 sequence: CASRELSNTDTQYF. In nucleotides, the CDR3 is TGTGCCAGCAGGGAACTATCCAACACAGATACGCAGTATTTT.

The chain has TRBV5-1 and TRBJ2-1; 11 bases are a match to TRBD2. The V gene end was trimmed by 0 bases and the J gene end by 7 bases; junction bases not matched to a gene: 3. The CDR3 is 15 amino acids. The germline gives CDR1 SGHRS, CDR2 YFSETQ. In nucleotides, the CDR3 is TGCGCCAGCAGCTTGGCACTAGCGGGAGCAAATGAGCAGTTCTTC. This translates into CASSLALAGANEQFF.

The gene calls are TRBV6-6 and TRBJ1-3; D not certain. The CDR3 covers 15 residues. Germline loops: CDR1 MNHNY, CDR2 SVGAGI (reference sequence). Trimming took 4 bases from V and 4 from J, leaving 14 bases between them. DNA for the CDR3: TGTGCCAGCAGTTCACGCGGAGTTGTCGGAAACACCATATATTTT. Translated: CASSSRGVVGNTIYF.

This chain links TRBV5-1 with TRBJ2-6; tentative D call: TRBD2 (7 bases). V lost 4 bases and J 4 bases, leaving 30 bases between the germline ends. The CDR3 consists of 21 residues. Germline loops: CDR1 SGHRS, CDR2 YFSETQ. CDR3 region: CASSVVRGGLFLRSGANVLTF. The CDR3 DNA sequence: TGCGCCAGCAGCGTCGTGAGGGGGGGCCTTTTTCTCCGTTCGGGGGCCAACGTCCTGACTTTC.

The J gene is TRBJ2-7, the V gene TRBV7-9; 8 bases fit TRBD2. The CDR3 runs 16 residues. CDR1 and CDR2 (germline): SEHNR, FQNEAQ (reference sequence). The V and J ends lost 4 bases and 2 bases, in that order; junction bases with no gene match: 10. The CDR3 region is CASSSDQTSEAYEQYF. CDR3 bases: TGTGCCAGCAGCTCTGACCAGACTAGCGAGGCCTACGAGCAGTACTTC.

This rearrangement joins TRBV21-1 to TRBJ2-6; TRBD1, the D gene given by the table, was not confirmed from the DNA. TRBV21-1 is a documented pseudogene. The CDR3 is made up of 17 amino acids. The CDR3 DNA reads as TGTGCCAGCAGGGAGGACAGTTCTCTCTCTGGGGCCAACGTCCTGACTTTC. It translates to CASREDSSLSGANVLTF.

The chain uses TRBV5-1 and TRBJ1-5; 8 nucleotides match TRBD1. Germline V gene data show CDR1 as SGHRS and CDR2 as YFSETQ. V shed 2 bases and J 5 bases; nucleotides not matched to a gene: 3. This CDR3 is 14 amino acids long. The DNA for the CDR3 is TGCGCCAGCAGCTTTGGACAGGGAGATCAGCCCCAGCATTTT. This encodes CASSFGQGDQPQHF.

The gene calls are TRBV19 and TRBJ2-1, with 11 bases matching TRBD2. The CDR3 length is 18 residues. The V segment lost 6 bases and the J segment 4 bases; nucleotides outside the gene matches: 14. Germline-derived CDR1 and CDR2 are LNHDA and SQIVND (reference sequence). The CDR3 loop is CASSLSGPLAGAYNEQFF. In DNA, the CDR3 is TGTGCCAGTAGCCTCTCCGGCCCACTAGCGGGAGCATACAATGAGCAGTTCTTC.

In its sample, this clone was seen once. The genes are TRBV7-2 and TRBJ2-7, with 7 bases identical to TRBD2. After removal of 5 bases from V and 0 bases from J, the junction contained 4 bases not matched to a gene. This CDR3 contains 14 residues. The V gene's germline CDR1 is SGHTA and CDR2 FQGNSA. The DNA for the CDR3 is TGTGCCAGCAGCGGGAGGGCTGCCTCCTACGAGCAGTACTTC. Translation gives CASSGRAASYEQYF.

The chain employs TRBV30 and TRBJ2-2; 7 bases map to TRBD1. Germline V CDR1 and CDR2: GTSNPN, SVGIG (reference sequence). V lost 5 bases, J lost 7 bases, and 10 bases stayed unmatched. The CDR3 has 14 residues. CDR3 DNA sequence: TGTGCCTGGGTTGGACAGGCTCGAGGCGGGGAGCTGTTTTTT. It codes for CAWVGQARGGELFF.

This clone was observed a single time. The chain combines TRBV2 with TRBJ1-2; D is uncertain. The germline V and J ends were trimmed by 6 bases and 1 base, with 6 bases remaining between them. The CDR3 has 12 residues. Germline-derived CDR1 and CDR2 are SNHLY and FYNNEI. The CDR3 region has the DNA TGTGCCAGCAGGGGAGATAACTATGGCTACACCTTC. Its protein is CASRGDNYGYTF.

The chain is built from TRBV5-1 and TRBJ2-3, with D tentatively TRBD2 (7 bases). The CDR3 spans 17 residues. Per germline, CDR1 SGHRS and CDR2 YFSETQ. V lost 1 base, J lost 4 bases, and 19 bases lay in between. For the CDR3, the DNA is TGCGCCAGCAGCTTGACCCCGAGGGGGGGCTCGGCAGATACGCAGTATTTT. Translation gives CASSLTPRGGSADTQYF.

The chain couples TRBV28 to TRBJ1-1; D call uncertain. V lost 2 bases and J 0 bases, leaving 10 bases between the germline ends. Germline CDR1 reads MDHEN; CDR2 reads SYDVKM. The CDR3 is made up of 15 amino acids. CDR3 sequence (DNA): TGTGCCAGCAGTTTAACGGCCAGGTTGAACACTGAAGCTTTCTTT. Protein product: CASSLTARLNTEAFF.

The chain is built from TRBV7-8 and TRBJ1-5; 11 bases match TRBD1. Unmatched junction bases numbered 6, after V lost 5 bases and J lost 6 bases. CDR3 length: 15 residues. The germline V gene encodes CDR1 SGHVS and CDR2 FQNEAQ. The CDR3 reads CASSKGTGGSQPQHF. The CDR3 DNA reads as TGTGCCAGCAGCAAAGGGACAGGGGGAAGTCAGCCCCAGCATTTT.

The chain links TRBV28 to TRBJ2-2, with TRBD1 matching over 7 bases. The CDR3 loop spans 14 amino acids. Trimming removed 4 bases from V and 3 bases from J; junction bases left unmatched: 2. In germline, CDR1 is MDHEN, CDR2 SYDVKM. In DNA form, the CDR3 reads TGTGCCAGCAGTTGGGACAGCGACACCGGGGAGCTGTTTTTT. Protein: CASSWDSDTGELFF.

About this clone: This CDR3 is also generated by other DNA sequences in the sample. The CDR3: CSVNSGTGFNTEAFF. DNA for the CDR3: TGCAGCGTGAATTCCGGGACAGGGTTTAACACTGAAGCTTTCTTT. The chain has TRBV29-1 and TRBJ1-1; TRBD1 matches 9 bases. CDR1 and CDR2 from the germline V gene are SQVTM and ANQGSEA. The CDR3 is 15 amino acids. Trimming took 6 bases from V and 2 from J; bases not matched to a gene: 10.

The V call is TRBV12-5, the J call TRBJ2-1; D is perhaps TRBD1 (8 bases). V was cut by 6 bases and J by 9 bases, with 15 bases left in between. CDR1 and CDR2 (germline): LGHNT, FRNRAP. The CDR3 contains 13 residues. DNA for the CDR3: TGTGCTAGTGGCCGGGGGGACAGGCCTGAGCAGTTCTTC. Amino acid sequence: CASGRGDRPEQFF. Based on the CDR3 plus reference TRBV12-5 and TRBJ2-1, the full variable domain is DARVTQTPRHKVTEMGQEVTMRCQPILGHNTVFWYRQTMMQGLELLAYFRNRAPLDDSGMPKDRFSAEMPDATLATLKIQPSEPRDSAVYFCASGRGDRPEQFFGPGTRLTVL.

This chain links TRBV9 with TRBJ2-7; D not resolved. The CDR3 sequence is 14 residues long. V lost 5 bases to trimming and J lost 2 bases, with 14 bases between them. Germline assignment: CDR1 SGDLS and CDR2 YYNGEE. As DNA, the CDR3 is TGTGCCAGCAGTGCCGAAGATAGCCCCTACGAGCAGTACTTC. The encoded protein is CASSAEDSPYEQYF.

The chain uses TRBV28 and TRBJ2-7; TRBD2 matches at 7 bases. The germline CDR1 and CDR2 sequences are MDHEN and SYDVKM. CDR3 length: 15 residues. V shed 2 bases and J 5 bases; nucleotides not matched to a gene: 9. The CDR3 spells CASSLGGRWFDEQYF. DNA for the CDR3: TGTGCCAGCAGTTTAGGCGGGAGATGGTTCGACGAGCAGTACTTC.

The chain has TRBV29-1 and TRBJ2-5, with 8 nucleotides matching TRBD1. CDR1 is SQVTM and CDR2 is ANQGSEA in the germline V gene. The V segment lost 6 bases and the J segment 5 bases; nucleotides outside the gene matches: 11. The CDR3 spans 14 residues. The CDR3 DNA sequence: TGCAGCGTAGCTTATGTCAGGGGGCGGGAGACCCAGTACTTC. Its protein is CSVAYVRGRETQYF. Based on the CDR3 plus reference TRBV29-1 and TRBJ2-5, the full variable domain is SAVISQKPSRDICQRGTSLTIQCQVDSQVTMMFWYRQQPGQSLTLIATANQGSEATYESGFVIDKFPISRPNLTFSTLTVSNMSPEDSSIYLCSVAYVRGRETQYFGPGTRLLVL.

The chain employs TRBV15 and TRBJ2-7; D remains unclear. V was cut by 5 bases and J by 4 bases, with 15 bases left in between. Germline CDR1 is LNHNV and CDR2 is YYDKDF (reference sequence). The CDR3 covers 14 residues. For the CDR3, the DNA is TGTGCCACCAGCCCCCCCGACTCGGAGTACGAGCAGTACTTC. This encodes CATSPPDSEYEQYF.

A note on this clone: The missing conserved phenylalanine or tryptophan at the end of this CDR3 makes a read error likely. Because the CDR3's place on the DNA is in doubt, the DNA is left out and the CDR3 is given as listed by TCRdb. The chain employs TRBV5-4 and TRBJ1-2; the D call in the table, TRBD1, was not verified against the DNA. Looked up from germline, CDR1 is SGHNT and CDR2 is YYREEE (reference sequence). The CDR3 is made up of 14 amino acids, end residues included. CDR3 amino acids: CASSLAGQRRGSLL.